This TCR beta chain was profiled in a study of shared T cell receptors in the human thymus. Germline V CDR1 and CDR2: SGHDN, FVKESK. V was shortened by 4 bases and J by 3 bases, with 19 bases between the two germline ends. This CDR3 comprises 16 residues. Measured with immunoSEQ multiplex PCR; TCRdb has only the in-frame clones, and not every one. This table holds some 660,000 clones, about 87% found once. These data were likewise used in another study, on human thymus T cells. That paper adds: The donor group consisted of healthy Finnish infants who were having corrective surgery for congenital heart defects. Resections that were taken during corrective heart surgery supplied the thymus tissue. Blood and thymic repertoires both appeared biased in V and J gene usage. Unrelated people showed highly overlapping thymic repertoires, related research reported.

The sequence was collected from a boy under two years old with a congenital heart defect. The specimen sequenced was thymocytes. This chain links TRBV14 with TRBJ2-7; maybe TRBD2 (6 bases). CDR3 sequence: CASSPSHGGLYYEQYF. CDR3 DNA sequence: TGTGCCAGCAGCCCCTCCCACGGGGGTCTGTACTACGAGCAGTACTTC. Supplemented by reference TRBV14 and TRBJ2-7, the full variable domain reads EAGVTQFPSHSVIEKGQTVTLRCDPISGHDNLYWYRRVMGKEIKFLLHFVKESKQDESGMPNNRFLAERTGGTYSTLKVQPAELEDSGVYFCASSPSHGGLYYEQYFGPGTRLTVT.